This TCR beta chain was captured in a study of radiotherapy plus CTLA-4 blockade in lung cancer (dated by TCRdb to the late 2010s). A note on the overall study: Objective responses were observed in 15% to 20% of enrolled patients, and disease control was achieved in 25% to 40%.

Overall study results and their limits: After treatment with radiotherapy and ipilimumab, TCR clones that originated in tumors expanded in peripheral blood. Increased serum interferon-beta after radiation, together with early dynamic changes in blood T cell clones, were reported to be the strongest predictors of response.

As for this clone: This receptor's antigen is unknown. No much larger clone is present one base from it, and per-base qualities are unavailable.

The V and J ends are trimmed by 4 bases and 3 bases, leaving 14 bases between them. Per the germline V gene, SGDLS is the CDR1 and YYNGEE is the CDR2. The CDR3 holds 14 amino acids from the cysteine to the phenylalanine. The entry retains the CDR3 DNA only, 42 bases that are in frame from base 1. The study tested focal radiation therapy combined with CTLA-4 blockade (ipilimumab) in patients with chemo-refractory metastatic non-small-cell lung cancer. Receptor amplification or capture employed the immunoSEQ multiplex PCR assay. Here the immuneACCESS table is served through TCRdb, limited to in-frame sequences with V and J called. Missing clones are a known gap in these copies; in checked studies unresolved V genes cover under half, and the rest lacks a known reason. The sample records tens of thousands of clones, about three quarters of which are singletons. The top ten clonotypes cover around 3.7% of the sample.

This sample comprised peripheral blood, obtained from a patient treated with radiotherapy plus ipilimumab. The rearranged segments are TRBV9 and TRBJ2-7; the D region possibly corresponds to TRBD1 (5 bases align). The receptor was isolated from a human donor with non-small cell lung cancer who had a partial response to radiotherapy plus ipilimumab. The CDR3 here reads CASSTQGGYYEQYF. Here is the DNA: TGTGCCAGCAGCACCCAGGGCGGATACTACGAGCAGTACTTC.